This T cell receptor (beta chain) was sequenced for a study of blood T cell repertoires in COVID-19. Study context: Whether acute or convalescent, the COVID-19 samples came from the United States, Italy and Spain.

Using immunoSEQ multiplex PCR, the repertoire was profiled, and TCRdb retains in-frame clones only, with some absent. This sample has approximately 160,000 clones, with almost 85% found just once. The CDR3 covers 13 residues. Germline V gene data show CDR1 as SGHNT and CDR2 as YYREEE (reference sequence). This clone was picked up a small number of times. The specimen sequenced was peripheral blood. The V gene is TRBV5-4, the J gene TRBJ1-6; D gene ambiguous. This TCR derives from a man between 18 and 35 years old with active or convalescent COVID-19. Here the CDR3 reads CVFTGSYNSPLHF. The CDR3 coding sequence is TGTGTCTTTACTGGCTCCTATAATTCACCCCTCCACTTT.